This is a list of T cell receptor beta chains from one sample in a study of beta chain features in type 1 diabetes. Sequencing used immunoSEQ multiplex PCR; TCRdb keeps in-frame clones, though not all of them. The sample yields 310,000 or so clones, roughly a tenth seen once. The sequenced sample was central memory CD4+ T cells from blood. These receptors all come from a man aged 25 to 45 with type 1 diabetes. Each CDR3 is given with its conserved first and last residue. D genes are given only for firm matches. Clone sizes are given selectively: once, few, many, or a class where the clone is expanded.

J	size	V	D	DNA	CDR3
TRBJ1-1	few	TRBV5-6	.	TGTGCCACCACCCGAAGGGGGGGGAGCACTGAAGCTTTCTTT	CATTRRGGSTEAFF
TRBJ1-4	many	TRBV7-9	.	TGTGCCAGCAGCCCAAGGACGGGAACTAATGAAAAACTGTTTTTT	CASSPRTGTNEKLFF
TRBJ1-1	few	TRBV11-2	.	TGTGCCAGCAGCTTTCAGTGGGGCACTGAAGCTTTCTTT	CASSFQWGTEAFF
TRBJ1-2	.	TRBV4-3	.	TGCGCCAGCAGCCAAGGACAGCTAACTTATGGCTACACCTTC	CASSQGQLTYGYTF
TRBJ2-5	few	TRBV6-1	.	TGTGCCAGCAGTGAGCAGGGACGTCAGACCCAGTACTTC	CASSEQGRQTQYF
TRBJ2-3	few	TRBV30	.	TGTGCCTGGAGTCCTGACAGGGGGCTAGCGGGAAGCACAGATACGCAGTATTTT	CAWSPDRGLAGSTDTQYF
TRBJ2-1	few	TRBV7-6	TRBD2	TGTGCCAGCAGCTTAGTACTAGCGGGGGGCCCTCAACTCAATGAGCAGTTCTTC	CASSLVLAGGPQLNEQFF
TRBJ1-2	.	TRBV5-4	.	TGTGCCAGCAGCTCCCCGTTGCGGAAGGGAGCTGGCTATGGCTACACCTTC	CASSSPLRKGAGYGYTF
TRBJ2-5	few	TRBV25-1	.	TGTGCCAGCAGTGTGTCTCATGCGCAGTACTTC	CASSVSHAQYF
TRBJ1-1	few	TRBV7-2	.	TGTGCCAGCAGCTTTCGGCAGGGGAACACTGAAGCTTTCTTT	CASSFRQGNTEAFF
TRBJ1-2	.	TRBV29-1	.	TGCAGCGCGGGACAACGTAACTATGGCTACACCTTC	CSAGQRNYGYTF
TRBJ2-7	few	TRBV5-6	TRBD1	TGTGCCAGCAGCTTGGTCACAGGGGGCTACGAGCAGTACTTC	CASSLVTGGYEQYF
TRBJ1-1	few	TRBV11-2	.	TGTGCCAGCAGCTTAGGCAGCTTGAACACTGAAGCTTTCTTT	CASSLGSLNTEAFF
TRBJ1-1	.	TRBV6-6	.	TGTGCCAGCAGTGATCAAGGGGTGGCGAACACTGAAGCTTTCTTT	CASSDQGVANTEAFF
TRBJ1-6	.	TRBV5-1	TRBD1	TGCGCCAGCAGCTTGGGGGACAGGAATTCACCCCTCCACTTT	CASSLGDRNSPLHF
TRBJ2-7	few	TRBV5-1	.	TGCGCCAGCAGGGTAGGATACGAGCAGTACTTC	CASRVGYEQYF
TRBJ1-1	.	TRBV29-1	.	TGCAGCGTTGAGGCGGCCCGGGGCACTGAAGCTTTCTTT	CSVEAARGTEAFF
TRBJ2-1	.	TRBV5-1	TRBD2	TGCGCCAGCAGCTTGGGACTAGCGGGGACCAATGAGCAGTTCTTC	CASSLGLAGTNEQFF
TRBJ2-3	.	TRBV7-2	.	TGTGCCAGCAGCTCCCCACCCAGGCCGGATACGCAGTATTTT	CASSSPPRPDTQYF
TRBJ1-5	few	TRBV18	.	TGTGCCAGCTCATCCGAGCTGAATAGCAATCAGCCCCAGCATTTT	CASSSELNSNQPQHF
TRBJ1-1	few	TRBV27	.	TGTGCCAGCAGAGGACAGCTTAACACTGAAGCTTTCTTT	CASRGQLNTEAFF
TRBJ2-5	few	TRBV7-2	.	TGTGCCAGCAGCTTCGCAGGGGATGAGACCCAGTACTTC	CASSFAGDETQYF
TRBJ2-2	few	TRBV9	TRBD1	TGTGCCAGCAACGCAGGGGGCGCGGTCACCGGGGAGCTGTTTTTT	CASNAGGAVTGELFF
TRBJ2-2	.	TRBV9	.	TGTGCCAGCAGCGTAGTTGGTCGGGGAGGGAACACCGGGGAGCTGTTTTTT	CASSVVGRGGNTGELFF
TRBJ2-1	few	TRBV11-2	.	TGTGCCAGCAGCTTAGAGAGGACAGCTGGGCAGTTCTTC	CASSLERTAGQFF
TRBJ2-7	few	TRBV28	TRBD2	TGTGCCAGCAGGATCCCAACGGGGGGTGGCTACGAGCAGTACTTC	CASRIPTGGGYEQYF
TRBJ2-1	.	TRBV4-1	TRBD1	TGCGCCAGCAGCCAAGATAGAGGAAACAGGGGGTCCTACAATGAGCAGTTCTTC	CASSQDRGNRGSYNEQFF
TRBJ1-4	.	TRBV7-2	.	TGTGCCAGCAGCTTCGATTCAACTAATGAAAAACTGTTTTTT	CASSFDSTNEKLFF
TRBJ2-6	few	TRBV7-2	.	TGTGCCAGCAGCAGCCTGGGGGCCAACGTCCTGACTTTC	CASSSLGANVLTF
TRBJ2-5	.	TRBV4-2	TRBD2	TGTGCCAGCACCCTCTCAGGGACTAGCGGGGGTGGGCAAGAGACCCAGTACTTC	CASTLSGTSGGGQETQYF
TRBJ2-1	.	TRBV5-6	TRBD2	TGTGCCAGCAGCCGATTCGTAGCGGGAAATGAGCAGTTCTTC	CASSRFVAGNEQFF
TRBJ1-1	.	TRBV7-9	TRBD1	TGTGCCAGCAGCACCGGACAGGGGGCGGGTACTGAAGCTTTCTTT	CASSTGQGAGTEAFF
TRBJ2-7	few	TRBV18	.	TGTGCCAGCTCGCGAGAGAGGGGCGGGTTCGCCGAGCAGTACTTC	CASSRERGGFAEQYF
TRBJ2-7	few	TRBV6-5	.	TGTGCCAGCAGGAGGGGCAGGGACGAGCAGTACTTC	CASRRGRDEQYF
TRBJ2-5	few	TRBV19	TRBD1	TGTGCCAGTAGATCGACAGGGGGTATCGAGACCCAGTACTTC	CASRSTGGIETQYF
TRBJ1-2	.	TRBV29-1	TRBD1	TGCAGCTTCAGGGGGGACTATGGCTACACCTTC	CSFRGDYGYTF
TRBJ1-2	.	TRBV4-3	.	TGCGCCAGCAGCCAAGTCGGAGAGCCTGGCAGTGGCTACACCTTC	CASSQVGEPGSGYTF
TRBJ1-2	few	TRBV13	.	TGTGCCAGCAGCCAAAAACAGGGTAGGGGCTACACCTTC	CASSQKQGRGYTF
TRBJ1-2	.	TRBV27	.	TGTGCCAGCAGGCCACAGGGTTCCTTCTATGGCTACACCTTC	CASRPQGSFYGYTF
TRBJ2-7	many	TRBV28	.	TGTGCCAGCAGGAACAGCGTCTCCTACGAGCAGTACTTC	CASRNSVSYEQYF
TRBJ1-1	.	TRBV5-1	TRBD1	TGCGCCAGCAGCCCAGGGGGACCGAAGAACACTGAAGCTTTCTTT	CASSPGGPKNTEAFF
TRBJ2-4	.	TRBV27	.	TGTGCCAGCAGTTCAGGGGGGGCCAAAAACATTCAGTACTTC	CASSSGGAKNIQYF
TRBJ2-7	few	TRBV5-1	TRBD1	TGCGCCAGCAGCTCCGGGACAGCAGTCTACGAGCAGTACTTC	CASSSGTAVYEQYF
TRBJ2-2	few	TRBV7-2	TRBD2	TGTGCCAGCAGCCGAGCCGCTAGCGGGGAATCCGGGGAGCTGTTTTTT	CASSRAASGESGELFF
TRBJ2-2	few	TRBV2	.	TGTGCCAGCAGTGGGTGGCAGGGTTACACCGGGGAGCTGTTTTTT	CASSGWQGYTGELFF
TRBJ1-1	.	TRBV7-2	.	TGTGCCAGCAGCTTGCGGGGAACGAACACTGAAGCTTTCTTT	CASSLRGTNTEAFF
TRBJ1-5	.	TRBV18	.	TGTGCCAGCTCATCGGACAGTAGCAATCAGCCCCAGCATTTT	CASSSDSSNQPQHF
TRBJ1-3	.	TRBV30	TRBD1	TGTGCCTGGAGGGACAGGGTTTTTGGAAACACCATATATTTT	CAWRDRVFGNTIYF
TRBJ2-5	few	TRBV30	TRBD1	TGTGCCTGGACTCTGAGGACAGGTGGTGAGACCCAGTACTTC	CAWTLRTGGETQYF
TRBJ2-1	.	TRBV5-1	.	TGCGCCAGCAGCTTTTCGCTTAATGAGCAGTTCTTC	CASSFSLNEQFF